This T cell receptor beta chain derives from a study of T cells after yellow fever vaccination. Study-level findings and limits: Clonotypes appearing in both CD4 and CD8 compartments existed, and their share was small.

The CDR3 is made up of 14 amino acids. Germline V gene lookup returns CDR1 MNHNS and CDR2 SASEGT. V gave up 6 bases and J gave up 5 bases, with 16 bases separating them. In the case of this clonotype: No antigen is known for it.

TCRdb processed the 5' RACE reads anew with MiXCR; each CDR3 protein has one entry. The top ten hold about 14% of the sample, which has some 500,000 distinct CDR3 sequences, 13% seen once. V gene TRBV6-1 combines with J gene TRBJ2-5; D unresolved. The source of this sequence is a man younger than 45 who received the YFV17D yellow fever vaccine. The source material was PBMCs, sampled on the day of the yellow fever booster vaccination. DNA of the CDR3: TGTGCCAGCAGACCACAACGAGGCGTGGAGACCCAGTACTTC. Translating it yields CASRPQRGVETQYF.